This TCR beta chain was sequenced during a study of blood T cell repertoires in COVID-19. Study-level information: COVID-19 samples, acute and convalescent, were from the United States, Italy and Spain. Sample material is recorded as cDNA or gDNA derived from T cells, B-cell-depleted T cells, or PBMCs.

CDR3 length: 16 amino acids. V was clipped by 5 bases and J by 3 bases; unmatched bases: 11. Germline CDR1 and CDR2: MNHEY and SMNVEV (reference sequence). Authors' analysis steps: The authors estimated nucleated cell counts from reference gene primer amplification. Repertoires were generated with immunoSEQ multiplex PCR, while TCRdb's copy carries only in-frame clones and drops some. V and J calls and clone size are as listed in that table; D and trimming were resolved from the DNA. The sample shows 200,000 to 250,000 clones, 65% to 90% of them seen only once. Seattle researchers signed up patients amid active infection and tracked them longitudinally.

The sequenced sample consisted of peripheral blood. The V and J genes are TRBV27 and TRBJ1-1, with 8 bases lining up with TRBD1. This receptor was obtained from a man aged 45-60 years with COVID-19, enrolled during active disease. The CDR3 reads CASSPTGASADTEAFF. CDR3 DNA sequence: TGTGCCAGCAGTCCGACAGGGGCCTCGGCGGACACTGAAGCTTTCTTT.